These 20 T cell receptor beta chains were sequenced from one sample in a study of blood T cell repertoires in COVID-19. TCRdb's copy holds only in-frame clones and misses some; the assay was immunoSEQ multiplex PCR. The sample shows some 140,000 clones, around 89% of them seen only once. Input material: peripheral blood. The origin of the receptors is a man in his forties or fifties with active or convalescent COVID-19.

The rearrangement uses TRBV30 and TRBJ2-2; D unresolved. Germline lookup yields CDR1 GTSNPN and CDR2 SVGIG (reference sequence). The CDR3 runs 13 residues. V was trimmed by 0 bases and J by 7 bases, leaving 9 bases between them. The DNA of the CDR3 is TGTGCCTGGAGTGTACGAGAGGACGGGGAGCTGTTTTTT. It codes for CAWSVREDGELFF.

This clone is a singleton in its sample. The CDR3 DNA sequence: TGTGCCAGCAGTCCGCGAAGAGCTCAGCCCCAGCATTTT. It is translated as CASSPRRAQPQHF. This sequence joins TRBV6-5 and TRBJ1-5; D ambiguous. Trimming removed 5 bases from V and 6 bases from J, with 11 bases in between. Germline V gene sequence: CDR1 MNHEY, CDR2 SVGAGI. The CDR3 has 13 amino acids.

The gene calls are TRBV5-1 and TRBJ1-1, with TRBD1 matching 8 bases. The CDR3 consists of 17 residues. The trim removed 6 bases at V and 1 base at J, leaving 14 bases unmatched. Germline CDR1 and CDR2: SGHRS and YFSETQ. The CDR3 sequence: CASTQLNTGGQNTEAFF. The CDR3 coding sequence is TGCGCCAGCACCCAATTAAATACAGGGGGTCAGAACACTGAAGCTTTCTTT. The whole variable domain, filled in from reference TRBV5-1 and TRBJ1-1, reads KAGVTQTPRYLIKTRGQQVTLSCSPISGHRSVSWYQQTPGQGLQFLFEYFSETQRNKGNFPGRFSGRQFSNSRSEMNVSTLELGDSALYLCASTQLNTGGQNTEAFFGQGTRLTVV.

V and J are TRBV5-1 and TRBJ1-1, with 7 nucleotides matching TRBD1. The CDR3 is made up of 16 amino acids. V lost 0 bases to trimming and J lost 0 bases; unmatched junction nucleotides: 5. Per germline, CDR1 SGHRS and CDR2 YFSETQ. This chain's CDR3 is CASSLGQGSLNTEAFF. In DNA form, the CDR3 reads TGCGCCAGCAGCTTGGGACAGGGAAGCTTGAACACTGAAGCTTTCTTT.

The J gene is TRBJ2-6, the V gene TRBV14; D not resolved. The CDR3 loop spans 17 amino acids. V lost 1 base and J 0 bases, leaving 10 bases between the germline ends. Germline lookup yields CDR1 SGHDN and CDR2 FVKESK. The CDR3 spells CASSQVEFASGANVLTF. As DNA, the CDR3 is TGTGCCAGCAGCCAAGTAGAATTCGCCTCTGGGGCCAACGTCCTGACTTTC.

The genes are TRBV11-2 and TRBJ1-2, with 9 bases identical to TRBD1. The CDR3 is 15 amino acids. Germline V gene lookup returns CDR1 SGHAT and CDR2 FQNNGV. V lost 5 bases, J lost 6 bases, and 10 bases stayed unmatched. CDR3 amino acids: CASSRTTGGGHGYTF. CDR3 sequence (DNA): TGTGCCAGCAGCCGAACTACAGGGGGCGGGCATGGCTACACCTTC.

This CDR3 is CASSRGTGNQPQHF. DNA of the CDR3: TGTGCCAGCAGCAGAGGGACAGGCAATCAGCCCCAGCATTTT. The J gene is TRBJ1-5, the V gene TRBV5-4; TRBD1 matches 7 bases. V shed 4 bases, J shed 2 bases, and the junction held 3 bases outside the gene matches. The CDR3 runs 14 residues. Germline CDR1 SGHNT, CDR2 YYREEE (reference sequence).

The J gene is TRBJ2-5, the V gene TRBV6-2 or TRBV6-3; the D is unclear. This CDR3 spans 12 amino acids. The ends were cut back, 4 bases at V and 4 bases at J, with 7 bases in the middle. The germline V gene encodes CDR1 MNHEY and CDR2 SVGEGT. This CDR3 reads CASSFPGETQYF. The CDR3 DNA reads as TGTGCCAGCAGTTTCCCCGGAGAGACCCAGTACTTC.

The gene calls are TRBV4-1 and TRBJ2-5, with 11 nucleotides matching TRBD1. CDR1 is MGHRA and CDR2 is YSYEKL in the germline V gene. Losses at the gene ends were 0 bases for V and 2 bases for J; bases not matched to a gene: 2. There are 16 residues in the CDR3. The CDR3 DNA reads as TGCGCCAGCAGCCAAGATCGGGACAGGGGGCAAGAGACCCAGTACTTC. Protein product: CASSQDRDRGQETQYF.

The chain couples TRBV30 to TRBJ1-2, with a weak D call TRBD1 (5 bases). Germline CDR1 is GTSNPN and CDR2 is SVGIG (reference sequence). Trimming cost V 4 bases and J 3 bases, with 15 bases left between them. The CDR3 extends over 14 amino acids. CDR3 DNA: TGTGCCTGGACCCTCAACAGGAGGGACTATGGCTACACCTTC. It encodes CAWTLNRRDYGYTF.

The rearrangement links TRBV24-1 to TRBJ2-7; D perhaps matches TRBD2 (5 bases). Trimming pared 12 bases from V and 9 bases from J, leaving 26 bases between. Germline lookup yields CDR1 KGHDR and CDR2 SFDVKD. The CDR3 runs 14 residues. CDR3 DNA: TGTGCCGCGACTACAGAGGTTCTTTTGCGTGTGCAGTACTTC. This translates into CAATTEVLLRVQYF.

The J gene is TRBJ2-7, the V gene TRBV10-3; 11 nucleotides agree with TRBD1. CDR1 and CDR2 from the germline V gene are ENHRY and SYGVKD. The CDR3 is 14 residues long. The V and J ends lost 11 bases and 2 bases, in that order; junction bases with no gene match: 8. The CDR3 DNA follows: TGTGCCGGCGGCCGGGGACAGGGGGCCTACGAGCAGTACTTC. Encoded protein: CAGGRGQGAYEQYF.

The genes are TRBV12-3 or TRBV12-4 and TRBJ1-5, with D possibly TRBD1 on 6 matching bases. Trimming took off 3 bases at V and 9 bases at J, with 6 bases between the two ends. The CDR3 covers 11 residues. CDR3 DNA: TGTGCCAGCAGTTTCAGGGGGCCCCAGCATTTT. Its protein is CASSFRGPQHF.

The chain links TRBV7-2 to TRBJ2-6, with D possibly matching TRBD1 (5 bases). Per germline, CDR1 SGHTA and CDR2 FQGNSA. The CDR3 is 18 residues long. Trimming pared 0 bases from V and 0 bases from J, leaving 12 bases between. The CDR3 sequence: CASSLAGQSRSGANVLTF. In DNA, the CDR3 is TGTGCCAGCAGCTTAGCGGGGCAGAGCCGCTCTGGGGCCAACGTCCTGACTTTC.

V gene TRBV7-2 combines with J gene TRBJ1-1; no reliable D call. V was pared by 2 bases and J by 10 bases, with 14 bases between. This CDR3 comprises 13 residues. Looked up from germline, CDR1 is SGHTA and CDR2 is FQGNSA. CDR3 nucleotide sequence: TGTGCCAGCAGCTTATACTATGATGCCGGAGCTTTCTTT. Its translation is CASSLYYDAGAFF.

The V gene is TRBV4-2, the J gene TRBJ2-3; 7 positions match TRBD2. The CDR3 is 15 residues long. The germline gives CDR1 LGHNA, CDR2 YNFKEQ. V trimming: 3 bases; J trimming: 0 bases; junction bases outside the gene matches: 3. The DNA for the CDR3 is TGTGCCAGCAGCCACGCAGCGGGGAGCACAGATACGCAGTATTTT. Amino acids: CASSHAAGSTDTQYF.

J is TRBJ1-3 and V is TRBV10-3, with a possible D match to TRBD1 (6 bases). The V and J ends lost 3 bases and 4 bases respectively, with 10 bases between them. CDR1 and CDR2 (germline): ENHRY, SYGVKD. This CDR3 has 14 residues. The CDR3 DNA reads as TGTGCCATCAGTGACAACAGGGTAGGAAACACCATATATTTT. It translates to CAISDNRVGNTIYF.

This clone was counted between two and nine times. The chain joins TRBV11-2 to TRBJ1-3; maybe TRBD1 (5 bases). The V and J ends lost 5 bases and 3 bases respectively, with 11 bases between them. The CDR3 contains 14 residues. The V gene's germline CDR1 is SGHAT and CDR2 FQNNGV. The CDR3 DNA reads TGTGCCAGCAGCAACTCCAGGGTTGGAAACACCATATATTTT. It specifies CASSNSRVGNTIYF.

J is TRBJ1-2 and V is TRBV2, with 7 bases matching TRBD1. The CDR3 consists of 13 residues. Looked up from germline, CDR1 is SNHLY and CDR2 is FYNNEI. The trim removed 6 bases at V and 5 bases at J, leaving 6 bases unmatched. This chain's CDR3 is CASRADRVYGYTF. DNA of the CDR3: TGTGCCAGCAGGGCCGACAGGGTTTATGGCTACACCTTC.

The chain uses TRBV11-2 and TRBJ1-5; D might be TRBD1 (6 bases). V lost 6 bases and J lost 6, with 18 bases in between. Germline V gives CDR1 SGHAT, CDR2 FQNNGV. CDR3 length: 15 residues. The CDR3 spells CASSQDRYLSQPQHF. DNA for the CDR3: TGTGCCAGCAGTCAAGACAGGTACCTGTCTCAGCCCCAGCATTTT.